The 26 T cell receptor beta chains listed next were all sequenced from one sample in a study of blood T cells in healthy people across ages. A second PCR, run for roughly 7 to 11 cycles, used a sample-barcoded 5' primer plus a J-beta primer mix. A single record per CDR3 protein comes from TCRdb applying MiXCR to the 5' RACE reads. The sample includes around 1,700,000 distinct CDR3 sequences, about 28% seen only once; the top ten take roughly 8%. Source material: blood. These TCRs come from a woman in her 30s in good health.

V and J are TRBV4-3 and TRBJ2-5; 7 bases are shared with TRBD2. From germline, CDR1 is LGHNA and CDR2 YSLEER. After removal of 0 bases from V and 4 bases from J, the junction contained 14 bases not matched to a gene. This CDR3 has 18 amino acids. CDR3 in DNA: TGCGCCAGCAGCCAAGATAGGAAGCGGGGCCACCCTTTAGAGACCCAGTACTTC. Translated, it gives CASSQDRKRGHPLETQYF.

This clonotype has more than one count but fewer than ten. This chain uses TRBV7-6 with TRBJ2-1; D not certain. Trimming took off 5 bases at V and 6 bases at J, with 11 bases between the two ends. The CDR3 length is 13 residues. Germline CDR1 is SGHVS and CDR2 is FNYEAQ. CDR3 DNA: TGTGCCAGCAGCCAAGGGCCTTTCAATGAGCAGTTCTTC. Translating gives CASSQGPFNEQFF.

This clonotype was seen just once. This rearrangement joins TRBV5-1 to TRBJ1-6, with 9 nucleotides matching TRBD1. This CDR3 spans 16 amino acids. Trimming cost V 5 bases and J 7 bases; bases outside gene matches: 10. The germline gives CDR1 SGHRS, CDR2 YFSETQ. The CDR3 sequence: CASRSPDRGPNSPLHF. CDR3 in DNA: TGCGCCAGCAGGTCCCCGGACAGGGGTCCCAATTCACCCCTCCACTTT.

A word on this clonotype: A much larger clone lies one base from this, so it may be a read error. J is TRBJ1-2 and V is TRBV7-2; 8 positions match TRBD1. Germline trimming cut 5 bases from V and 6 bases from J; bases unmatched to any gene: 5. CDR3 length: 13 residues. Germline V gene data show CDR1 as SGHTA and CDR2 as FQGNSA. The DNA of the CDR3 is TGTACCAGCAGCGCGACAGGGGAGGATGGCTACACCTTC. This encodes CTSSATGEDGYTF.

This clonotype was seen ten or more times. V gene TRBV6-2 or TRBV6-3 combines with J gene TRBJ2-7; 9 positions agree with TRBD2. After removal of 0 bases from V and 3 bases from J, the junction contained 3 bases not matched to a gene. This CDR3 is 15 amino acids long. The germline V gene encodes CDR1 MNHEY and CDR2 SVGEGT. For the CDR3, the DNA is TGTGCCAGCAGTTACTCGACTAGCGGACACTACGAGCAGTACTTC. It codes for CASSYSTSGHYEQYF.

The genes are TRBV7-6 and TRBJ1-1, with D perhaps matching TRBD1 (5 bases). Germline CDR1 is SGHVS and CDR2 is FNYEAQ. Trimming cost V 1 base and J 1 base, with 22 bases left between them. The CDR3 sequence is 19 residues long. The CDR3 DNA sequence: TGTGCCAGCAGCTTAGGGCGAGGTAGGGGTACGAAGGAGAACACTGAAGCTTTCTTT. As protein: CASSLGRGRGTKENTEAFF.

The V call is TRBV10-2, the J call TRBJ1-5; 10 bases match TRBD1. Per germline, CDR1 WSHSY and CDR2 SAAADI. This CDR3 comprises 15 residues. Losses at the gene ends were 3 bases for V and 7 bases for J; bases not matched to a gene: 6. The CDR3 protein is CASSDGDRGRQPQHF. The CDR3 DNA is TGCGCCAGCAGTGATGGGGACAGGGGCCGACAGCCCCAGCATTTT.

This clonotype was picked up many times. The V and J genes are TRBV4-2 and TRBJ2-5, with D perhaps given as TRBD1 or TRBD2 (5 bases each). Deletions cut 0 bases from V and 4 bases from J, with 9 bases between. The CDR3 length is 14 residues. Per germline, CDR1 LGHNA and CDR2 YNFKEQ. CDR3 loop: CASSQDSRGETQYF. In nucleotides, the CDR3 is TGTGCCAGCAGCCAAGATTCGAGGGGAGAGACCCAGTACTTC.

This clonotype has more than one count but fewer than ten. The chain links TRBV25-1 to TRBJ1-3, with D possibly TRBD1 on 5 matching bases. Trimming removed 0 bases at V and 8 bases at J, with 8 bases between. This CDR3 has 13 residues. The V gene's germline CDR1 is MGHDK and CDR2 SYGVNS. CDR3 amino acids: CASSEYGADTIYF. The CDR3 coding sequence is TGTGCCAGCAGTGAATACGGGGCAGACACCATATATTTT.

A few counts support this clonotype. V is TRBV5-1 and J is TRBJ2-1; TRBD2 might be the D (6 bases). The germline V gene has CDR1 SGHRS and CDR2 YFSETQ. The CDR3 has 14 residues. The V end lost 5 bases, the J end lost 4 bases, and 13 bases lay between the germline ends. The CDR3 loop is CASRLAESYNEQFF. CDR3 nucleotides: TGCGCCAGCAGACTAGCCGAAAGTTACAATGAGCAGTTCTTC.

This clonotype was observed a few times. The chain employs TRBV6-1 and TRBJ1-5; possibly TRBD1 for D (6 bases). V was shortened by 5 bases and J by 2 bases, with 19 bases between the two germline ends. The CDR3 sequence is 17 residues long. The V gene's germline CDR1 is MNHNS and CDR2 SASEGT. CDR3 loop: CASSPGGGGGGNQPQHF. The CDR3 nucleotides read TGTGCCAGCAGTCCAGGAGGGGGAGGTGGTGGCAATCAGCCCCAGCATTTT.

As concerns this clonotype: A much larger clone differs from this one at a single base, so this may be a read error. V is TRBV10-3 and J is TRBJ2-7; either TRBD1 or TRBD2 may fit D (5 bases each). The length of the CDR3 is 14 residues. Germline V gene data show CDR1 as ENHRY and CDR2 as SYGVKD. V lost 3 bases and J 3 bases, leaving 12 bases between the germline ends. Here the CDR3 DNA reads TGTGCCATCAGTGATGAGGGGCACTACTACGAGCAGTACTTC. This gives the protein CAISDEGHYYEQYF.

This chain joins TRBV20-1 and TRBJ2-1; 10 nucleotides agree with TRBD2. J gave up 2 bases and V 6 bases, and 4 bases lay outside the gene matches. Germline V gene data show CDR1 as DFQATT and CDR2 as SNEGSKA (reference sequence). CDR3 length: 14 residues. Here the CDR3 DNA reads TGCAGTGCACCTCTAGCGGGGGCCTACAATGAGCAGTTCTTC. Protein: CSAPLAGAYNEQFF.

This clonotype occurred many times. The rearrangement joins TRBV6-5 to TRBJ2-7; unclear D gene. With 7 bases removed from V and 3 bases from J, the gap between germline ends came to 13 bases. CDR1 and CDR2 from the germline V gene are MNHEY and SVGAGI. This CDR3 has 13 amino acids. CDR3 nucleotide sequence: TGTGCCAGCAAACGAGGAGACCTCTACGAGCAGTACTTC. As protein: CASKRGDLYEQYF.

This chain connects TRBV7-2 to TRBJ2-7; tentatively, D is TRBD2 (5 bases). From germline, CDR1 is SGHTA and CDR2 FQGNSA. Trimming removed 1 base from V and 5 bases from J, with 9 bases in between. The CDR3 contains 13 residues. The CDR3 region has the DNA TGTGCCAGCAGCTTAGTTCTCGGGGACGAGCAGTACTTC. This encodes CASSLVLGDEQYF. The full variable domain, completed using reference TRBV7-2 and TRBJ2-7, is GAGVSQSPSNKVTEKGKDVELRCDPISGHTALYWYRQSLGQGLEFLIYFQGNSAPDKSGLPSDRFSAERTGGSVSTLTIQRTQQEDSAVYLCASSLVLGDEQYFGPGTRLTVT.

V gene TRBV2 combines with J gene TRBJ2-3; tentatively, D is TRBD1 (6 bases). CDR1 SNHLY and CDR2 FYNNEI come from the germline V gene. The CDR3 extends over 12 amino acids. With 6 bases removed from V and 6 bases from J, the gap between germline ends came to 10 bases. CDR3 residues: CASRTGLDTQYF. DNA for the CDR3: TGTGCCAGCAGAACAGGGTTGGATACGCAGTATTTT.

V usage is TRBV5-1 and J usage is TRBJ1-1, with D hard to call. CDR3 length: 14 amino acids. The germline V and J ends were trimmed by 4 bases and 2 bases, with 12 bases remaining between them. Germline V gene data show CDR1 as SGHRS and CDR2 as YFSETQ. The chain's CDR3 is CASSPQTSNTEAFF. The DNA of the CDR3 is TGCGCCAGCAGCCCGCAGACCTCCAACACTGAAGCTTTCTTT. Variable domain in full (rest from reference TRBV5-1 and TRBJ1-1): KAGVTQTPRYLIKTRGQQVTLSCSPISGHRSVSWYQQTPGQGLQFLFEYFSETQRNKGNFPGRFSGRQFSNSRSEMNVSTLELGDSALYLCASSPQTSNTEAFFGQGTRLTVV.

The chain couples TRBV7-2 to TRBJ2-7; D not certain. CDR3 length equals 14 residues. The germline CDR1 and CDR2 sequences are SGHTA and FQGNSA. The V and J ends lost 2 bases and 2 bases respectively, with 10 bases between them. The CDR3 DNA reads TGTGCCAGCAGCTTAAACTCTGCTGCCTACGAGCAGTACTTC. Protein: CASSLNSAAYEQYF.

The chain has TRBV27 and TRBJ2-6, with D possibly matching TRBD2 (7 bases). This CDR3 contains 18 residues. Germline V CDR1 and CDR2: MNHEY, SMNVEV (reference sequence). V lost 3 bases, J lost 4 bases, and 19 bases lay in between. Written as DNA, the CDR3 is TGTGCCAGCAGTTTCTCCCGAGGGGGGGTTAGGGGGGCCAACGTCCTGACTTTC. This encodes CASSFSRGGVRGANVLTF.

This rearrangement joins TRBV6-5 to TRBJ1-6; TRBD1 matches 11 bases. Trimming removed 0 bases from V and 9 bases from J; junction bases left unmatched: 1. The CDR3 sequence is 15 residues long. Germline CDR1 MNHEY, CDR2 SVGAGI. The CDR3 loop reads CASSYSDRGPSPLHF. Here the CDR3 DNA reads TGTGCCAGCAGTTACTCGGACAGGGGGCCTTCACCCCTCCACTTT.

This chain links TRBV5-1 with TRBJ1-2; 10 bases fit TRBD1. CDR3 length: 14 residues. The germline gives CDR1 SGHRS, CDR2 YFSETQ. Germline trimming cut 3 bases from V and 5 bases from J; bases unmatched to any gene: 4. The CDR3 nucleotides are TGCGCCAGCAGCTACGGACAGGGGGAGTATGGCTACACCTTC. This translates into CASSYGQGEYGYTF.

The V and J genes are TRBV29-1 and TRBJ2-4; the D is unclear. The V gene lost 7 bases and the J gene lost 0 bases, with 13 bases spanning the gap. The germline V gene encodes CDR1 SQVTM and CDR2 ANQGSEA. The CDR3 sequence is 14 residues long. Here the CDR3 reads CSAITSGAKNIQYF. In DNA form, the CDR3 reads TGCAGCGCCATCACCTCCGGAGCCAAAAACATTCAGTACTTC.

This clonotype was counted a few times. The rearrangement joins TRBV10-3 to TRBJ1-1; TRBD1 matches 8 bases. CDR1 and CDR2 from the germline V gene are ENHRY and SYGVKD. There are 16 residues in the CDR3. Unmatched junction bases numbered 10, after V lost 6 bases and J lost 1 base. This CDR3 is CAIRPGTGGRNTEAFF. CDR3 nucleotide sequence: TGTGCCATCAGGCCCGGGACAGGCGGCCGGAACACTGAAGCTTTCTTT.

This clonotype was seen repeatedly, ten times or more. The rearrangement joins TRBV29-1 to TRBJ2-7; no clear D. The CDR3 is made up of 11 amino acids. Germline CDR1 and CDR2: SQVTM and ANQGSEA. The V gene lost 2 bases and the J gene lost 5 bases, with 7 bases spanning the gap. The CDR3 DNA sequence: TGCAGCGTTGAAAGGTGGGACGAGCAGTACTTC. Its translation: CSVERWDEQYF.

Only a few counts were recorded for this clonotype. The chain is built from TRBV7-9 and TRBJ2-1; possibly TRBD2 for D (7 bases). The V and J ends lost 4 bases and 7 bases respectively, with 20 bases between them. The V gene's germline CDR1 is SEHNR and CDR2 FQNEAQ (reference sequence). This CDR3 region has 16 residues. The CDR3 nucleotides read TGTGCCAGCAGCTCCGGGGTAGGGGGGGCCTCGAATGAGCAGTTCTTC. Its translation: CASSSGVGGASNEQFF.

Many counts were recorded for this clonotype. The J gene is TRBJ2-3, the V gene TRBV20-1, with 9 bases lining up with TRBD2. Trimming removed 5 bases from V and 0 bases from J; junction bases left unmatched: 12. Germline V CDR1 and CDR2: DFQATT, SNEGSKA (reference sequence). The CDR3 sequence is 17 residues long. In DNA form, the CDR3 reads TGCAGTGCTGCCGGGACTAGCAGGGCAATTAGCACAGATACGCAGTATTTT. It specifies CSAAGTSRAISTDTQYF.